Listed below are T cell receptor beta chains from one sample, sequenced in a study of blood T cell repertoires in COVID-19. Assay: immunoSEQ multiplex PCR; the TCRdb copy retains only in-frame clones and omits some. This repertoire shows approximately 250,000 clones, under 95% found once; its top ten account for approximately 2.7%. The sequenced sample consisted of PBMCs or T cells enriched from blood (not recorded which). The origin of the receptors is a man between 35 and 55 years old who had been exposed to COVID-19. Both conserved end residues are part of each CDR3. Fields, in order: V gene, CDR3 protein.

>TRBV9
CASGAAGGFETQYF
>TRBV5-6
CASSINRDNEQFF
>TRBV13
CASSLAGNSGNTIYF
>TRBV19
CASSIATGNTEAFF
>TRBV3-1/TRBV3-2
CASSLNQGYEKLFF
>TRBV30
CASQLGEAGVSEQFF
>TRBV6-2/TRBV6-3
CASSSLQSPGLTIYEQYF
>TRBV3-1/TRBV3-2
CASSQGSGSQQYF
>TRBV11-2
CASTRGRGREETQYF
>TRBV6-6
CASRGDSQETQYF
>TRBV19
CASSISRRAYNEQFF
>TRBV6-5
CASRASGSRETQYF
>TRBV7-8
CASSQRSGEIPYEQYF
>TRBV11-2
CASSLDHGRVTWDTQYF
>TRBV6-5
CASRLTVQNTEAFF
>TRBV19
CASRYIGDTGTGKEQFF
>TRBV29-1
CSVHWGGEKLFF
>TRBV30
CAWRGASSYNSPLHF
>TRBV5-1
CASSLLGRRGTDTQYF
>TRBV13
CASSQDRLNYGYTF
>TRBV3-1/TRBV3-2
CASSTSAGARANVLTF
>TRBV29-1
CSVDRLAGTKNIQYF
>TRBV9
CASSVGGLAGLDNEQFF
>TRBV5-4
CASSLAPYGYTF
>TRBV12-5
CASGAQGPNQPQHF
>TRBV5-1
CASSLGDRELDTQYF
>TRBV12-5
CASAQDSYGYTF
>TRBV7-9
CASSPGVDTEAFF
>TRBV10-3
CAISESGDRNQPQHF
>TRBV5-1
CASSLTGQGFYGELFF
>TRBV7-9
CASSSGTGGFTGELFF
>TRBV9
CASRDNRGRDYGYTF
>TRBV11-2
CASSSVAGAGELFF
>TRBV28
CASNLLAGDTGELFF
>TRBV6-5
CASSWLAGKEQFF
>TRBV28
CASNSDRGVGELFF
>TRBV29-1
CSAQRTSGSPTDTQYF
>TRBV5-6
CASSFSGAGVRTEAFF
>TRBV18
CASSPGTSGRNEQFF
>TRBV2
CASGRDSNYSPLHF
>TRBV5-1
CASSFGEGRQGVTEAFF
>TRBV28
CASSQRTAFYEQYF
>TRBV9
CASSVAAGFGYNEQFF
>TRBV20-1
CSASSGTGLTMEQFF
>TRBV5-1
CASSTGGTEAFF
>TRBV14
CASSRSPGQAPKYEQYF
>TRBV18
CASSPRTGEINTIYF
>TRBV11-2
CASSLGVVAGGTGELFF
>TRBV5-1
CASSLDLAGAYNEQFF